These 12 T cell receptor beta chains share one sample of origin, sequenced in a study of CD8+ T cells in alopecia areata. Reverse transcribed after extraction, RNA yielded cDNA as the sequencing template. Profiling relied on immunoSEQ multiplex PCR, and the TCRdb table lists in-frame clones only, not all of them. The table shows 100,000 to 130,000 clones, with approximately 50% occurring only once. The sequenced sample consisted of NKG2D-low CD8+ T cells sorted from blood. The source is a human donor with alopecia areata.

A few counts support this clone. The chain joins TRBV27 to TRBJ2-3; D gene unclear. The CDR3 contains 13 residues. The V end was cut by 8 bases, the J end by 4 bases, with 13 bases between. Germline loops: CDR1 MNHEY, CDR2 SMNVEV (reference sequence). CDR3 DNA: TGTGCCAGCTCGGTTTTCCGGGCAGATACGCAGTATTTT. Translation gives CASSVFRADTQYF.

This chain connects TRBV4-1 to TRBJ2-7; 8 bases match TRBD2. Germline V CDR1 and CDR2: MGHRA, YSYEKL. Trimming removed 1 base from V and 5 bases from J; junction bases left unmatched: 10. CDR3 size: 16 residues. The CDR3 DNA is TGCGCCAGCAGCCAAGGTGGGAGCGGGAGATTGGACGAGCAGTACTTC. Protein product: CASSQGGSGRLDEQYF.

The V gene is TRBV5-1, the J gene TRBJ2-7; 8 positions match TRBD2. The trim removed 4 bases at V and 2 bases at J, leaving 17 bases unmatched. The CDR3 runs 18 residues. Germline assignment: CDR1 SGHRS and CDR2 YFSETQ. The CDR3 sequence is CASSIWGAGAPLPYEQYF. The CDR3 region has the DNA TGCGCCAGCAGCATCTGGGGAGCGGGGGCGCCCCTTCCCTACGAGCAGTACTTC.

The chain couples TRBV7-9 to TRBJ2-7, with 15 nucleotides matching TRBD2. J gave up 6 bases and V 5 bases, and 2 bases lay outside the gene matches. The CDR3 length is 14 residues. Germline V gene data show CDR1 as SEHNR and CDR2 as FQNEAQ (reference sequence). The CDR3 here is CASSGGLAGGEQYF. The CDR3 DNA reads TGTGCCAGCAGCGGGGGACTAGCGGGAGGCGAGCAGTACTTC.

This chain links TRBV25-1 with TRBJ1-1, with no clear D. Germline values: CDR1 MGHDK, CDR2 SYGVNS. The CDR3 consists of 13 residues. Trimming removed 3 bases from V and 4 bases from J, with 9 bases in between. The CDR3 DNA reads as TGTGCCAGCAGTGACACTTTGGTCACTGAAGCTTTCTTT. Translation: CASSDTLVTEAFF.

The V and J genes are TRBV19 and TRBJ1-1; D not resolved. The CDR3 length is 13 residues. Germline assignment: CDR1 LNHDA and CDR2 SQIVND (reference sequence). Between the trimmed V and J ends, which lost 6 bases and 4 bases, there was a span of 12 bases. CDR3 protein: CASRKTVGTEAFF. CDR3 in DNA: TGTGCCAGTAGGAAAACGGTAGGCACTGAAGCTTTCTTT.

There are a few counts of this clone. The chain couples TRBV27 to TRBJ1-5, with D maybe TRBD1 (5 bases). Germline V gene lookup returns CDR1 MNHEY and CDR2 SMNVEV (reference sequence). The V gene lost 5 bases and the J gene lost 5 bases, with 16 bases spanning the gap. This CDR3 comprises 15 residues. The CDR3 nucleotides are TGTGCCAGCAGTCCGGGGAACAGGAATGATCAGCCCCAGCATTTT. Its protein product is CASSPGNRNDQPQHF.

This clone appeared a few times. The rearrangement uses TRBV4-1 and TRBJ2-5; D is unclear. Between the trimmed V and J ends, which lost 1 base and 3 bases, there was a span of 12 bases. The CDR3 covers 15 residues. In germline, CDR1 is MGHRA, CDR2 YSYEKL. In nucleotides, the CDR3 is TGCGCCAGCAGCCAAGTCTTAGGCCCTAAAGAGACCCAGTACTTC. Its protein is CASSQVLGPKETQYF.

The rearrangement links TRBV29-1 to TRBJ1-2; D remains unclear. From germline, CDR1 is SQVTM and CDR2 ANQGSEA. This CDR3 region has 11 residues. V shed 4 bases and J shed 6 bases, with 9 bases lying between them. The CDR3 coding sequence is TGCAGCGTTGGGCAGATGAATGGCTACACCTTC. It translates to CSVGQMNGYTF.

The chain combines TRBV27 with TRBJ2-1; TRBD2 aligns across 7 bases. Germline values: CDR1 MNHEY, CDR2 SMNVEV (reference sequence). The length of the CDR3 is 15 residues. With V trimmed by 7 bases and J by 5 bases, 11 bases remained unmatched. The CDR3 region has the DNA TGTGCCAGCAACCCGCTAGCGGCTACCCACAATGAGCAGTTCTTC. It is translated as CASNPLAATHNEQFF.

The chain combines TRBV9 with TRBJ1-5, with D perhaps TRBD1 (6 bases). The CDR3 is 15 amino acids. V was pared by 1 base and J by 3 bases, with 11 bases between. Germline CDR1 and CDR2: SGDLS and YYNGEE. CDR3 loop: CASSVNGQLNQPQHF. For the CDR3, the DNA is TGTGCCAGCAGCGTAAACGGACAGCTCAATCAGCCCCAGCATTTT.

The chain is built from TRBV4-1 and TRBJ1-1, with D unresolved. V was shortened by 0 bases and J by 4 bases, with 12 bases between the two germline ends. The length of the CDR3 is 15 residues. Germline V CDR1 and CDR2: MGHRA, YSYEKL. DNA for the CDR3: TGCGCCAGCAGCCAAGAAGTAGGAGTGGTCACTGAAGCTTTCTTT. Its translation is CASSQEVGVVTEAFF.